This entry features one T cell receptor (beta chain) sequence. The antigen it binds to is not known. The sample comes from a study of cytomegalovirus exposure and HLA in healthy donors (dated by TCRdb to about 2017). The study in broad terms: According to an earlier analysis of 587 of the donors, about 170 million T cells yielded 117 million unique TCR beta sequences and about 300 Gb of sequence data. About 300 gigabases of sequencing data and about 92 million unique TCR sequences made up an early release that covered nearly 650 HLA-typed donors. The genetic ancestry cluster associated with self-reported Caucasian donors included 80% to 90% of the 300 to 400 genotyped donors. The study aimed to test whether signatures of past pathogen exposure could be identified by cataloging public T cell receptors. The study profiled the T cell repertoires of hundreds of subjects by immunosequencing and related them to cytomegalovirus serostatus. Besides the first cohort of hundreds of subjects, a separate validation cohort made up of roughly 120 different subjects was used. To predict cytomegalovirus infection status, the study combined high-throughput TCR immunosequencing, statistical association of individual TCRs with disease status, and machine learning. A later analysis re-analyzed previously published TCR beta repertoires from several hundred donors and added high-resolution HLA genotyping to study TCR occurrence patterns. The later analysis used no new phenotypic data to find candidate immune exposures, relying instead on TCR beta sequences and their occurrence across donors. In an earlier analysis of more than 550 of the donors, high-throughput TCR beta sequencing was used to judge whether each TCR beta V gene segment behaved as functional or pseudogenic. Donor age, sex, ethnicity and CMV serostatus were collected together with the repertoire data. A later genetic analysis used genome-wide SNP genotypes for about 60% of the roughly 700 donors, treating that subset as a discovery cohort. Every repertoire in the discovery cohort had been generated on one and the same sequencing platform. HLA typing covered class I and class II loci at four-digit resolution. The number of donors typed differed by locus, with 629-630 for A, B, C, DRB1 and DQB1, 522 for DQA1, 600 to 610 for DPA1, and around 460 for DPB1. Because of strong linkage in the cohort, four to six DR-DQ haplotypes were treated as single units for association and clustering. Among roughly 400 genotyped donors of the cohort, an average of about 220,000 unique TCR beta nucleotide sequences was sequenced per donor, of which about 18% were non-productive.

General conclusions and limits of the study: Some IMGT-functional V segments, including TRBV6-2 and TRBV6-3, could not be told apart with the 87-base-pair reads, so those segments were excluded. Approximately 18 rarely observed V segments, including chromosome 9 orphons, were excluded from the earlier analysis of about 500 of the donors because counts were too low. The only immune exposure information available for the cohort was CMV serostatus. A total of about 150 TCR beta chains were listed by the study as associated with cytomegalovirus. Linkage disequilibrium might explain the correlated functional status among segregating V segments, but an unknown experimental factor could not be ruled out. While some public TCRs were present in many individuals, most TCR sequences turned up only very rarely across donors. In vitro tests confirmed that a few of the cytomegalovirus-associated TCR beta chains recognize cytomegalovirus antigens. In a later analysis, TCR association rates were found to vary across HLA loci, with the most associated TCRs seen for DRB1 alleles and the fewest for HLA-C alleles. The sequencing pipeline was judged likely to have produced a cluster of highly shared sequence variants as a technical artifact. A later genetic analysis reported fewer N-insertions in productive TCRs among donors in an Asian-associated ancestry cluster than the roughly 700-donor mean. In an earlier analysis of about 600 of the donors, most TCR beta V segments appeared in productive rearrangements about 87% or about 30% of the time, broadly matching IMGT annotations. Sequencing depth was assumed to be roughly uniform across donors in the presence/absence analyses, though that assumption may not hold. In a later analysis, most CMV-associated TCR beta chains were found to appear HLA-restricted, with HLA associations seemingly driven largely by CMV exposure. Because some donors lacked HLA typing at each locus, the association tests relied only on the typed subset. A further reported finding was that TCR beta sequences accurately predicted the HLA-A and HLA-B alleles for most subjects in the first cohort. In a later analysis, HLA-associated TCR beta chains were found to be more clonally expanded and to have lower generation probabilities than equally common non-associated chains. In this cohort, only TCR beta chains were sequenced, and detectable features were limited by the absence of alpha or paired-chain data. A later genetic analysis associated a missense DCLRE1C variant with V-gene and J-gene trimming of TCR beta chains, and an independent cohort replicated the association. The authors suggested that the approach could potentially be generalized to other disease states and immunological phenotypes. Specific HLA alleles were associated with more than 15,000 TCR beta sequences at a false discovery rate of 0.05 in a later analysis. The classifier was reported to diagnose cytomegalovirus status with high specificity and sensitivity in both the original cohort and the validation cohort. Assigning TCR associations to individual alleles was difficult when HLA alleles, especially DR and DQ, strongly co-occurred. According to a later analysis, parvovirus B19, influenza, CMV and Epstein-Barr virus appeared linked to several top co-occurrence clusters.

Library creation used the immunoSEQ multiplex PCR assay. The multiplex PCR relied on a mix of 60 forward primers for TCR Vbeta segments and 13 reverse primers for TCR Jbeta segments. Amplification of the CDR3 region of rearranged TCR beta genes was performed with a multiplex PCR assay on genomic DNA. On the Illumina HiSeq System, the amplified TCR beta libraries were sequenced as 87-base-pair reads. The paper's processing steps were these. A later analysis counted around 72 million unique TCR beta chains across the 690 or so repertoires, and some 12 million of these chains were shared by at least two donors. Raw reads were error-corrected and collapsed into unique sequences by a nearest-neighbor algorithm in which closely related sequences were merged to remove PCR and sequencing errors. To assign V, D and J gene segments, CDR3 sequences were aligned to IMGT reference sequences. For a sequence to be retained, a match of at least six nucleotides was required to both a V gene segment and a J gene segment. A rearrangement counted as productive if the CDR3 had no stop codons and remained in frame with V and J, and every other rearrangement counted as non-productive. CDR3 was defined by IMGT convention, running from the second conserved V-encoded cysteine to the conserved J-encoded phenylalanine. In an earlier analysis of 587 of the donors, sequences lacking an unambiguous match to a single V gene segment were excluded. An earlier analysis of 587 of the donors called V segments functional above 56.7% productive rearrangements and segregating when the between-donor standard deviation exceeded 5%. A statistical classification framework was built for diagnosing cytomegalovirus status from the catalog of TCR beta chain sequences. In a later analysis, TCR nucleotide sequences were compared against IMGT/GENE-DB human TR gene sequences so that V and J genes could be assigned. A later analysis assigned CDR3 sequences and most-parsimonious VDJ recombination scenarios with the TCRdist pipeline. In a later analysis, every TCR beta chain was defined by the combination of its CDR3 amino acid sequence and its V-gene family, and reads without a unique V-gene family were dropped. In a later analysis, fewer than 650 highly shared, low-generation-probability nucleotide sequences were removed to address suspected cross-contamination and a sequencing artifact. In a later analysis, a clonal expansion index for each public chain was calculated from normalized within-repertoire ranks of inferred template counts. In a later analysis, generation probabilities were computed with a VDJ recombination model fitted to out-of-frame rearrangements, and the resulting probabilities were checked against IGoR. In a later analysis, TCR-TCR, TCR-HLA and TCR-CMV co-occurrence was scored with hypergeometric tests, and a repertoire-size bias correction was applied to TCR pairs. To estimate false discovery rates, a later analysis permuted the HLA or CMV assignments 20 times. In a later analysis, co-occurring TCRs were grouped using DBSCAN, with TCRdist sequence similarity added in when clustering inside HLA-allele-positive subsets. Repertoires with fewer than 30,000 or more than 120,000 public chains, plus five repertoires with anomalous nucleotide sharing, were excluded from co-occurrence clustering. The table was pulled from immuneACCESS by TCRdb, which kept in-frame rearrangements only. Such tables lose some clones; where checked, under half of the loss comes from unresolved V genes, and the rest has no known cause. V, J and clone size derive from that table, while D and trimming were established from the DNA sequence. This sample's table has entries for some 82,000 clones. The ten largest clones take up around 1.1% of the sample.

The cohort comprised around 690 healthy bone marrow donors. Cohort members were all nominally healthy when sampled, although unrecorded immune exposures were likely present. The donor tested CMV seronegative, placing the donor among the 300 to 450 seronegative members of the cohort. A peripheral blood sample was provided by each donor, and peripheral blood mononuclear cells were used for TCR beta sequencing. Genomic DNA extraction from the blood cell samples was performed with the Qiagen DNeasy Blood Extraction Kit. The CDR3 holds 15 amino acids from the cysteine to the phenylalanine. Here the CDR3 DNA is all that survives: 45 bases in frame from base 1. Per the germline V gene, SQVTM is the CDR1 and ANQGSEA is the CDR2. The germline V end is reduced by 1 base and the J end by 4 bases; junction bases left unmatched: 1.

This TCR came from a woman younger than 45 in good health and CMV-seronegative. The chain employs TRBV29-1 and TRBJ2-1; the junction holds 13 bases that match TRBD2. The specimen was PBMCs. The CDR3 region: CSVEGTSGGYNEQFF. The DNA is TGCAGCGTTGAAGGGACTAGCGGGGGTTACAATGAGCAGTTCTTC.